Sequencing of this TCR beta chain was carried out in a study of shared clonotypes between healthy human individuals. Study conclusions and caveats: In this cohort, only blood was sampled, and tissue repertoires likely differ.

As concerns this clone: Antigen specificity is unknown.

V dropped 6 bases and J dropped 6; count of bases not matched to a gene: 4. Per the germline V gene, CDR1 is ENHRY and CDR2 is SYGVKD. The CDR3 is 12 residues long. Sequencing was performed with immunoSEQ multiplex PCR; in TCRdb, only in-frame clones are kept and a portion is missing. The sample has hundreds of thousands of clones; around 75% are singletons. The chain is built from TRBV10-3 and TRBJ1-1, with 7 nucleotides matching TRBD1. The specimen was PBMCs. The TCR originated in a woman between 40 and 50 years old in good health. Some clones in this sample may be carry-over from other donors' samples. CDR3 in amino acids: CAIRAGQSEAFF. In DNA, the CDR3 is TGTGCCATCAGGGCGGGACAGTCTGAAGCTTTCTTT.